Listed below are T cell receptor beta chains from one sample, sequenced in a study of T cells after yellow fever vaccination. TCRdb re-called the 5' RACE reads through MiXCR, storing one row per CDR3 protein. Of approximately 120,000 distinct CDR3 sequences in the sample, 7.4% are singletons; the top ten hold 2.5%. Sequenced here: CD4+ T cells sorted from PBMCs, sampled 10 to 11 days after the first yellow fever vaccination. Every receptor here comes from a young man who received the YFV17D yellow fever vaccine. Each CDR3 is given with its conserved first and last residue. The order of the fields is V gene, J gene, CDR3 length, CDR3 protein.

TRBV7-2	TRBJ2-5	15	CASSPTSGGRETQYF
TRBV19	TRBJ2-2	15	CATFSSSANTGELFF
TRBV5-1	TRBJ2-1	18	CASSLVPRGSSSYNEQFF
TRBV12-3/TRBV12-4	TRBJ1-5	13	CASTLGREQPQHF
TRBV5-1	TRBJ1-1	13	CASSFGVATEAFF
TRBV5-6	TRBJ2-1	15	CASSLGPSSYNEQFF
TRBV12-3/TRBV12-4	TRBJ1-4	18	CTCSSAGGRHPTNEKLFF
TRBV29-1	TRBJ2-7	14	CSVERQGPPYEQYF
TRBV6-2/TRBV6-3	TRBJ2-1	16	CASSYLRGDSYNEQFF
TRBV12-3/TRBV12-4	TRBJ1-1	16	CASGGITGAPNTEAFF
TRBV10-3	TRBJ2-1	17	CAISESGSGVWNNEQFF
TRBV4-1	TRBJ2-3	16	CASSQQGVTGQDTQYF
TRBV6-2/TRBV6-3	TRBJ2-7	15	CASSYSRGLSYEQYF
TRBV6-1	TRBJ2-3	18	CASSQRPSAGPSTDTQYF
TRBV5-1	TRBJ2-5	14	CASSLAGGEETQYF
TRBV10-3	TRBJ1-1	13	CAIRDIDRAKAFF
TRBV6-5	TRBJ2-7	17	CASTPVGSDRLLYEQYF
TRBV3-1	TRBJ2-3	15	CASSQDLLRGNTQYF
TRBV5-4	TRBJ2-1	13	CASSGDYPSEQFF
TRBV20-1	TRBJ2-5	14	CSARGTSGQETQYF
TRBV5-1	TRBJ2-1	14	CASSRQGVGDEQFF
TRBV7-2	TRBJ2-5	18	CASSLAPSGGAVGETQYF
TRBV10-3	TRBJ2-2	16	CAIRASFFANTGELFF
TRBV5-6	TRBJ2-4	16	CASSLVASLATNIQYF
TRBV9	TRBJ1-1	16	CASSPRQGVGNTEAFF
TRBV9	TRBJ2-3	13	CASSVATGNTQYF